Given below is one TCR beta chain in context. Its antigen is unidentified. The data belong to a study of siplizumab effects on memory and regulatory T cells. The repertoire was sequenced with immunoSEQ multiplex PCR; TCRdb's copy has only in-frame clones and lacks some. The sample shows nearly 85,000 clones, roughly 86% of them seen only once. Findings and limits, study-wide: Researchers could map only a minor fraction of alloreactive clones to unstimulated subsets. Naive T cells were seemingly more diverse than memory cells, and major contributions to the alloresponse seemed to be made by them. Alloreactive sequences whose origin lay in unstimulated CD4+ memory cells were significantly reduced by siplizumab.

Trimming left V 7 bases short and J 10 bases short, with 14 bases between. Germline CDR1 is LNHDA and CDR2 is SQIVND (reference sequence). CDR3 size: 12 residues. Sequenced material: Tregs sorted from blood. The chain joins TRBV19 to TRBJ2-1, with D perhaps matching TRBD1 (6 bases). This receptor was taken from a human donor in good health. The CDR3 DNA is TGTGCCAGTACCCAGAACAGGGCCGAGCAGTTCTTC. This codes for CASTQNRAEQFF.